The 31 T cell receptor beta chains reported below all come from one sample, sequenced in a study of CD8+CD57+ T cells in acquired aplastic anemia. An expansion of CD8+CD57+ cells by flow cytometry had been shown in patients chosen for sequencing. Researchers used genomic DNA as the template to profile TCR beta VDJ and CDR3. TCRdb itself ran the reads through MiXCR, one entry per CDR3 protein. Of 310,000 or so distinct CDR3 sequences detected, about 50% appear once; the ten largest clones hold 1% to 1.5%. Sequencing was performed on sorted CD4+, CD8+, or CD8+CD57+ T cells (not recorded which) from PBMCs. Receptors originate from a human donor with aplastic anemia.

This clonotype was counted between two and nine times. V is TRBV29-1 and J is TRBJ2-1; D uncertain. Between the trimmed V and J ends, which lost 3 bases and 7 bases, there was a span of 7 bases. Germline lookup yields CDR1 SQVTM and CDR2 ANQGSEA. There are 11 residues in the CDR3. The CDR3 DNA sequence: TGCAGCGTTGACTACCCGAATGAGCAGTTCTTC. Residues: CSVDYPNEQFF.

The CDR3 region has the DNA TGCAGTGCTAGACCCTCACTAGCGGGAGAGGTAGAGACCCAGTACTTC. It is translated as CSARPSLAGEVETQYF. The V gene is TRBV20-1, the J gene TRBJ2-5; TRBD2 agrees at 11 bases. CDR1 and CDR2 (germline): DFQATT, SNEGSKA (reference sequence). The CDR3 totals 16 residues. V gave up 2 bases and J gave up 4 bases; unmatched junction bases: 9.

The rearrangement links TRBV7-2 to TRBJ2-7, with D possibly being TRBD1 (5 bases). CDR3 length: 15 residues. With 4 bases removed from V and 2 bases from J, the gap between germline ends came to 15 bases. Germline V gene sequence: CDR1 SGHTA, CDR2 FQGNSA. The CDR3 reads CASSSRKQVTYEQYF. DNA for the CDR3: TGTGCCAGCAGCTCTAGAAAACAGGTTACCTACGAGCAGTACTTC.

CDR3 in DNA: TGCGCCAGCAGCCTCACAGGGAGGGGCTACACCTTC. Its protein is CASSLTGRGYTF. The chain uses TRBV4-1 and TRBJ1-2, with D possibly TRBD1 on 6 matching bases. The CDR3 loop spans 12 amino acids. The V gene lost 4 bases and the J gene lost 8 bases, with 11 bases spanning the gap. Germline V lookup: CDR1 MGHRA, CDR2 YSYEKL.

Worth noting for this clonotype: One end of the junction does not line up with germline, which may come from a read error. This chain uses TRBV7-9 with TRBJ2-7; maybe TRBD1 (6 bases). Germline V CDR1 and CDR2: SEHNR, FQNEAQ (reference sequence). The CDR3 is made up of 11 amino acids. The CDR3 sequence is CASSSGRDNTF. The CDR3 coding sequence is TGTGCCAGCAGTTCGGGCCGGGACAATACCTTC. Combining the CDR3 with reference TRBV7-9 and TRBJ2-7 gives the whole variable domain DTGVSQNPRHKITKRGQNVTFRCDPISEHNRLYWYRQTLGQGPEFLTYFQNEAQLEKSRLLSDRFSAERPKGSFSTLEIQRTEQGDSAMYLCASSSGRDNTFGPGTRLTVT.

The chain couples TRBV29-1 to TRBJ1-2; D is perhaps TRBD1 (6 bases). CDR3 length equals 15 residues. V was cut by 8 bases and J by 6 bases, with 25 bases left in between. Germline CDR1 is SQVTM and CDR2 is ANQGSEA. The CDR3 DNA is TGCAGCCAAGATCGGGGAGGGGGGAATATGGATGGCTACACCTTC. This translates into CSQDRGGGNMDGYTF.

CDR3 DNA: TGTGCCACCAGTGACCGACAGGGAGCAGGCTACACCTTC. Its protein product is CATSDRQGAGYTF. The chain couples TRBV14 to TRBJ1-2, with 7 positions matching TRBD1. Trimming at V came to 10 bases and at J to 8 bases, leaving 13 bases not matched to a gene. This CDR3 region has 13 residues. CDR1 is SGHDN, CDR2 FVKESK, per germline.

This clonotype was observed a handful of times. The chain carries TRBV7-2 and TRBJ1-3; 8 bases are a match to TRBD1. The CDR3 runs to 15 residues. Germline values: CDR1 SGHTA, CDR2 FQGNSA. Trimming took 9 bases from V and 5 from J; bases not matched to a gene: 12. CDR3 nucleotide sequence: TGTGCCAGTGGGGGGATAGGGACAGGCCGAAACACCATATATTTT. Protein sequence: CASGGIGTGRNTIYF.

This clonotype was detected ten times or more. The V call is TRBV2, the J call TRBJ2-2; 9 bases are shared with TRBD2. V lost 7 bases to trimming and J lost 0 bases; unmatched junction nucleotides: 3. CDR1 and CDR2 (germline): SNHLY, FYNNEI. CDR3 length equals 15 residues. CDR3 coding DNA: TGTGCCAGCACCAGCGGGGGGCCGAACACCGGGGAGCTGTTTTTT. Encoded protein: CASTSGGPNTGELFF.

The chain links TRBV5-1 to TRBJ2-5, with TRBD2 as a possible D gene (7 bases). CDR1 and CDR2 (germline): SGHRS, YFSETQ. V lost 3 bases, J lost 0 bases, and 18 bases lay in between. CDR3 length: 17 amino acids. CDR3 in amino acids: CASSSREGGRDQETQYF. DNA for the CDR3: TGCGCCAGCAGCTCCCGCGAGGGGGGGAGGGACCAAGAGACCCAGTACTTC.

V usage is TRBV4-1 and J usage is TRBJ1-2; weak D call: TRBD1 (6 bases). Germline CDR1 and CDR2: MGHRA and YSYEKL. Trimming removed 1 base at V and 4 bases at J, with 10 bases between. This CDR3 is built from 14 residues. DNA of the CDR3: TGCGCCAGCAGCCAAGTCGGACAGCGCTATGGCTACACCTTC. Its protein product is CASSQVGQRYGYTF.

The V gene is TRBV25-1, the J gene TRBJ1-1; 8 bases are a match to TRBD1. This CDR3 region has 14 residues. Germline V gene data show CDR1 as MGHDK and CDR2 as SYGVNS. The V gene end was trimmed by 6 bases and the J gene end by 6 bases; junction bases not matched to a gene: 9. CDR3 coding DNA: TGTGCCAGCAGGCGAGGACAGGGAAGGGCTGAAGCTTTCTTT. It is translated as CASRRGQGRAEAFF.

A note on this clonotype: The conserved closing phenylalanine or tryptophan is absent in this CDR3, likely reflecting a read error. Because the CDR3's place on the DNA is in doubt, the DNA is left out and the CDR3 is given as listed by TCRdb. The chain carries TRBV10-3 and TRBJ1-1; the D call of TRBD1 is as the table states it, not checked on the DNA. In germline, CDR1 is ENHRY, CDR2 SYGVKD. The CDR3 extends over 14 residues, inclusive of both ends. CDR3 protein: CAITQDSMNTEALC.

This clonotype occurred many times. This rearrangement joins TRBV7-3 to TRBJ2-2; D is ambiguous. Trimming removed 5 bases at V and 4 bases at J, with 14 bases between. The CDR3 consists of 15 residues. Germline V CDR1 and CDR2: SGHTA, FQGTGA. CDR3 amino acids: CASSHGRTSTGELFF. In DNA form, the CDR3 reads TGTGCCAGCAGCCATGGTCGGACCTCCACCGGGGAGCTGTTTTTT.

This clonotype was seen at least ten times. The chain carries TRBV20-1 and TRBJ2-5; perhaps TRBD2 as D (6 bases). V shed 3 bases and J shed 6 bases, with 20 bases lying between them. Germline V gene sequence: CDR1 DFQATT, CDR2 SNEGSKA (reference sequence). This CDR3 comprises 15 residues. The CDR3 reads CSASSGGVAFQTQYF. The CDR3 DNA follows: TGCAGTGCTAGTTCCGGGGGAGTGGCCTTCCAGACCCAGTACTTC.

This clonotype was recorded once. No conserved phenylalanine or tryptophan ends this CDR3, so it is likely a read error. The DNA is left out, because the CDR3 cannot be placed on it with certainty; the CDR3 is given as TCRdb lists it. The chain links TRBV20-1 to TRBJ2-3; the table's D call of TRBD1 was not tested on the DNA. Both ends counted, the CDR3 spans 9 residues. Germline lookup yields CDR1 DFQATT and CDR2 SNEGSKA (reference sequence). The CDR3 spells CSARDGGNY.

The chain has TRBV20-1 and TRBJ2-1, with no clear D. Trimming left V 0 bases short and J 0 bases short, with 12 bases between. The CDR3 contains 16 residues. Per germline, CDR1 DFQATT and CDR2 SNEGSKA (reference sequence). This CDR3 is CSARDQERISYNEQFF. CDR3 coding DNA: TGCAGTGCTAGAGATCAGGAGAGAATCTCCTACAATGAGCAGTTCTTC.

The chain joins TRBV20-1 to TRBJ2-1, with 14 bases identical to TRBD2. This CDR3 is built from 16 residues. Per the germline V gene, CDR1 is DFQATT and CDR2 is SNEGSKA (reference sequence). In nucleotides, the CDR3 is TGCAGCGGGACTAGCGGGAGTGCAAGCTCCTACAATGAGCAGTTCTTC. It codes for CSGTSGSASSYNEQFF.

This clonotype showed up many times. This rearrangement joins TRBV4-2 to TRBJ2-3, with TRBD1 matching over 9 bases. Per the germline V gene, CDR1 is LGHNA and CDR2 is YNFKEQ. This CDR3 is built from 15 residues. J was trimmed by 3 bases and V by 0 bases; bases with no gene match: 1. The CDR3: CASSQEGQGTDTQYF. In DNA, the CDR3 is TGTGCCAGCAGCCAAGAAGGACAGGGGACAGATACGCAGTATTTT.

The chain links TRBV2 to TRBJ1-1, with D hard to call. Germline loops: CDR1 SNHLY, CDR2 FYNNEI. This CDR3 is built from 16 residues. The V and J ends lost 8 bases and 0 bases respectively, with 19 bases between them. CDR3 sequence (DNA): TGTGCCAGCGGAGGGAGCTGGGTAGGGATGAACACTGAAGCTTTCTTT. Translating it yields CASGGSWVGMNTEAFF.

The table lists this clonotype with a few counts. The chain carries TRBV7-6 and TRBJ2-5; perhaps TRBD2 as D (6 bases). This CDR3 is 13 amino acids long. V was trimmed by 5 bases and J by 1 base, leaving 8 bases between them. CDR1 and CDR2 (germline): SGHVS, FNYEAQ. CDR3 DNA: TGTGCCAGCAGCGAGGGACTCCAAGAGACCCAGTACTTC. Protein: CASSEGLQETQYF.

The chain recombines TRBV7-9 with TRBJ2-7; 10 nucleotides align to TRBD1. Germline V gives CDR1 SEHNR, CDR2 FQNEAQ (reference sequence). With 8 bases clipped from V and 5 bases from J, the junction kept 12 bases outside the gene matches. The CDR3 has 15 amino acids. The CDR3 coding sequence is TGTGCCAGCCAAGGCTACCGGGACAGGGGCAACGAGCAGTACTTC. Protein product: CASQGYRDRGNEQYF.

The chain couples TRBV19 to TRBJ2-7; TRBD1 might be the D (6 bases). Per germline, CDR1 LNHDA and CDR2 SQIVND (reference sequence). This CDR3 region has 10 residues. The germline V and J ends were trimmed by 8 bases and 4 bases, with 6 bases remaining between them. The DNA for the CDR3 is TGTGCCAGTGGACAGTACGAGCAGTACTTC. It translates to CASGQYEQYF.

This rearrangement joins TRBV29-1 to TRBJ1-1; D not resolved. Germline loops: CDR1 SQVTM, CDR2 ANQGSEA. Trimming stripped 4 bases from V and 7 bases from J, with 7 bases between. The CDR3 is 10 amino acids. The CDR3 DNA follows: TGCAGCGTTGTCGAATATGAAGCTTTCTTT. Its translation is CSVVEYEAFF. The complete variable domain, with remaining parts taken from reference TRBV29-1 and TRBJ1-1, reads SAVISQKPSRDICQRGTSLTIQCQVDSQVTMMFWYRQQPGQSLTLIATANQGSEATYESGFVIDKFPISRPNLTFSTLTVSNMSPEDSSIYLCSVVEYEAFFGQGTRLTVV.

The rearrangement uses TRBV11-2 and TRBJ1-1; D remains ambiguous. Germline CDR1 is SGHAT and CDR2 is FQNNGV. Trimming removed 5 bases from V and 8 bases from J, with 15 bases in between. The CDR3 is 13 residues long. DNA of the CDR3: TGTGCCAGCAGCGCCAGTCCCGTTACCGAAGCTTTCTTT. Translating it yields CASSASPVTEAFF.

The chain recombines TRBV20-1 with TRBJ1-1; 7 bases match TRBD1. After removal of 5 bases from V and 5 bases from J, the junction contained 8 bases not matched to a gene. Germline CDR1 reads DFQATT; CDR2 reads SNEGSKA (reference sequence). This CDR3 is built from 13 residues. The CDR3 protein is CSALQQGMTEAFF. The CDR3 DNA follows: TGCAGTGCTTTGCAACAGGGGATGACTGAAGCTTTCTTT.

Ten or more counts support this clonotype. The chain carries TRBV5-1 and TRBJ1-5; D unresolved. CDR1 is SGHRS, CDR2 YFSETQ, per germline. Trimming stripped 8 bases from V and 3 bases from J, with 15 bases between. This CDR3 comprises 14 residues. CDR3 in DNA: TGCGCCAGTAGGCCGGGAGGCGACAATCAGCCCCAGCATTTT. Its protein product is CASRPGGDNQPQHF. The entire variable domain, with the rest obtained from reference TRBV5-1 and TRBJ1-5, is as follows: KAGVTQTPRYLIKTRGQQVTLSCSPISGHRSVSWYQQTPGQGLQFLFEYFSETQRNKGNFPGRFSGRQFSNSRSEMNVSTLELGDSALYLCASRPGGDNQPQHFGDGTRLSIL.

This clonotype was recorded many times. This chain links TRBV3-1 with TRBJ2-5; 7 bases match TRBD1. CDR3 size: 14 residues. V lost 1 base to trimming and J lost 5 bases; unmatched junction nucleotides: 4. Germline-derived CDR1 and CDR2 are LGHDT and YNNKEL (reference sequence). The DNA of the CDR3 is TGTGCCAGCAGCCAAGTGGACAGGTGGGAGACCCAGTACTTC. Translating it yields CASSQVDRWETQYF.

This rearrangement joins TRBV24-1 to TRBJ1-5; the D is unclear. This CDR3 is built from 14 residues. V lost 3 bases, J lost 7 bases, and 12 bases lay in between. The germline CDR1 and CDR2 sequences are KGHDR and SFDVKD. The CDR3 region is CATSDKTLGQPQHF. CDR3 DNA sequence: TGTGCCACCAGTGATAAAACCCTGGGGCAGCCCCAGCATTTT.

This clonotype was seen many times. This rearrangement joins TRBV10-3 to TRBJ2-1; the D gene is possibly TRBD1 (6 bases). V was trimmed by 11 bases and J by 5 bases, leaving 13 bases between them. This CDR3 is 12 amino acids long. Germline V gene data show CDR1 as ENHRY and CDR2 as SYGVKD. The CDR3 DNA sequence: TGTGCCGCTGGGGGACACAACAATGAGCAGTTCTTC. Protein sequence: CAAGGHNNEQFF.

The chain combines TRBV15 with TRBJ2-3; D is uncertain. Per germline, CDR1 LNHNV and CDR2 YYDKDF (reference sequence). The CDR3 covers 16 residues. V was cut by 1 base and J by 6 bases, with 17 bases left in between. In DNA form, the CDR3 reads TGTGCCACCAGCAGAGGGCTATCCGCTGATATCGATACGCAGTATTTT. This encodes CATSRGLSADIDTQYF.